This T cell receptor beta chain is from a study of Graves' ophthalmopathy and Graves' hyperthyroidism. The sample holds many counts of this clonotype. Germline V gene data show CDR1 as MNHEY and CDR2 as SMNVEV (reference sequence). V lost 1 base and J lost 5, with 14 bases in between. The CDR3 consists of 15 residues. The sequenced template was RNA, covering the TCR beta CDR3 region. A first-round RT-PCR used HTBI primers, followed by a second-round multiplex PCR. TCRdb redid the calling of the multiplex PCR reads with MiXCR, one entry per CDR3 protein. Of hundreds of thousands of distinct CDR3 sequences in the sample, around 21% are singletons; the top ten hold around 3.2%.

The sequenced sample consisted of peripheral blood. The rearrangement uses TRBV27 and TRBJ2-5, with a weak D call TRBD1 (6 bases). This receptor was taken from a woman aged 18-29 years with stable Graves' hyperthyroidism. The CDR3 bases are TGTGCCAGCAGTTTATTTGCAGGGGTGGGGGAGACCCAGTACTTC. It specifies CASSLFAGVGETQYF.